A selection of T cell receptor beta chains follows, all from one sample in a study of CD8+ T cells in alopecia areata. Sequencing was performed with immunoSEQ multiplex PCR; in TCRdb, only in-frame clones are kept and a portion is missing. The sample gives 200,000 to 250,000 clones, over 60% of which show up once; roughly 4.2% is in the top ten. The specimen comprised CD4+ T cells sorted from blood, sampled at week 4, from a patient treated with tofacitinib. The receptors were sampled from a human donor with alopecia areata. Each CDR3 is given with its conserved first and last residue.

v_gene	j_gene	CDR3aa
TRBV4-3	TRBJ2-5	CASSYSREETQYF
TRBV10-3	TRBJ2-5	CAITTSEKRPQYF
TRBV15	TRBJ2-5	CATSRGTEKETQYF
TRBV6-5	TRBJ2-5	CATHPGTSGETQYF
TRBV7-9	TRBJ2-2	CASSSGGQFTGELFF
TRBV4-2	TRBJ2-1	CASSQEPDYNEQFF
TRBV30	TRBJ1-1	CAFGGWTENTEAFF
TRBV29-1	TRBJ1-2	CSAKHDSGYTF
TRBV7-2	TRBJ2-7	CASRLGQGAWEQYF
TRBV5-6	TRBJ2-2	CASSSLQGTGELFF
TRBV6-5	TRBJ2-7	CASSTGSYEQYF
TRBV18	TRBJ2-7	CASSPSYLDRGRYEQYF
TRBV19	TRBJ1-2	CASSKAGNYGYTF
TRBV18	TRBJ1-2	CASSPSSNYGYTF
TRBV30	TRBJ2-7	CAWSAPGTASYEQYF
TRBV18	TRBJ1-2	CASSPPTGGGYGYTF
TRBV11-1	TRBJ1-4	CASRRSAGRPNEKLFF
TRBV7-8	TRBJ2-3	CASSPGIDTQYF
TRBV28	TRBJ2-7	CASSLPTGALYEQYF
TRBV14	TRBJ2-3	CAVRDLTTDTQYF
TRBV30	TRBJ1-2	CAWSDRGYYGYTF
TRBV10-3	TRBJ2-7	CATQQGAEEQYF
TRBV6-1	TRBJ2-1	CASSERPSGGNEQFF
TRBV23-1	TRBJ1-6	CASRRWDSLLHF
TRBV29-1	TRBJ2-7	CSAGQGAQQYF
TRBV7-9	TRBJ2-5	CASTFWTAETQYF
TRBV20-1	TRBJ2-3	CSASRGLEGYF
TRBV5-1	TRBJ2-5	CASSDAETQYF
TRBV18	TRBJ1-4	CASSPYKGEKLFF